A single sample is the source of the 20 T cell receptor beta chains below, sequenced in a study of cytomegalovirus exposure and HLA in healthy donors. The assay was immunoSEQ multiplex PCR, and TCRdb's table has in-frame clones only and misses some. The sample contains 120,000 or so clones, approximately 92% of which appear only once. The sample was PBMCs. These receptor sequences come from a woman aged 18-29 years in good health and CMV-seronegative.

The rearrangement links TRBV29-1 to TRBJ1-1; D ambiguous. With 3 bases removed from V and 7 bases from J, the gap between germline ends came to 9 bases. CDR3 length: 11 residues. Per the germline V gene, CDR1 is SQVTM and CDR2 is ANQGSEA. CDR3 nucleotides: TGCAGCGTTGATCCGGTGCTTGAAGCTTTCTTT. Translation gives CSVDPVLEAFF.

CDR3: CSVDGLGRKKAFF. CDR3 sequence (DNA): TGCAGCGTTGACGGACTGGGGAGGAAAAAAGCTTTCTTT. The V and J genes are TRBV29-1 and TRBJ1-1; D not certain. Trimming removed 3 bases from V and 9 bases from J, with 17 bases in between. The CDR3 is 13 amino acids. Germline V gives CDR1 SQVTM, CDR2 ANQGSEA.

CDR3 region: CASNGGHSYNEQFF. The CDR3 DNA reads TGTGCCAGCAACGGGGGGCACTCCTACAATGAGCAGTTCTTC. The chain recombines TRBV6-1 with TRBJ2-1; D is perhaps TRBD2 (7 bases). V gave up 7 bases and J gave up 0 bases, with 10 bases separating them. The CDR3 is 14 residues long. CDR1 MNHNS and CDR2 SASEGT come from the germline V gene.

The rearrangement joins TRBV4-3 to TRBJ1-1, with D unresolved. This CDR3 has 16 amino acids. The germline gives CDR1 LGHNA, CDR2 YSLEER. Between the trimmed V and J ends, which lost 3 bases and 0 bases, there was a span of 14 bases. The CDR3 is CASSHRGLAVNTEAFF. The DNA of the CDR3 is TGCGCCAGCAGCCACAGAGGGTTGGCTGTGAACACTGAAGCTTTCTTT.

The V call is TRBV4-2, the J call TRBJ1-2; D gene unclear. Germline V gene lookup returns CDR1 LGHNA and CDR2 YNFKEQ. CDR3 length: 15 amino acids. The V and J ends lost 4 bases and 4 bases respectively, with 16 bases between them. CDR3 coding DNA: TGTGCCAGCAGCCCAGGCCCGCTACAGTTCTATGGCTACACCTTC. Protein product: CASSPGPLQFYGYTF.

This chain joins TRBV2 and TRBJ2-1; 9 bases map to TRBD2. V shed 0 bases and J 7 bases; nucleotides not matched to a gene: 7. Per germline, CDR1 SNHLY and CDR2 FYNNEI. This CDR3 comprises 16 residues. As DNA, the CDR3 is TGTGCCAGCAGTGAAGCGCGGGCGGGGGGGCGAAATGAGCAGTTCTTC. It encodes CASSEARAGGRNEQFF.

The genes are TRBV9 and TRBJ2-7; 7 bases fit TRBD2. CDR3 length: 16 residues. Unmatched junction bases numbered 6, after V lost 0 bases and J lost 0 bases. CDR1 SGDLS and CDR2 YYNGEE come from the germline V gene. CDR3 protein: CASSVGELASSYEQYF. The CDR3 region has the DNA TGTGCCAGCAGCGTAGGAGAACTAGCGAGCTCCTACGAGCAGTACTTC.

The chain couples TRBV5-1 to TRBJ2-1; 11 bases map to TRBD2. Germline V gene sequence: CDR1 SGHRS, CDR2 YFSETQ. The V segment lost 1 base and the J segment 1 base; nucleotides outside the gene matches: 1. CDR3 size: 16 residues. As DNA, the CDR3 is TGCGCCAGCAGCTTGTTAGCGGGAGGGTCCTACAATGAGCAGTTCTTC. As protein: CASSLLAGGSYNEQFF.

The chain couples TRBV19 to TRBJ2-1; 7 bases fit TRBD2. Germline CDR1 LNHDA, CDR2 SQIVND (reference sequence). With 6 bases clipped from V and 9 bases from J, the junction kept 5 bases outside the gene matches. The CDR3 contains 12 residues. In DNA, the CDR3 is TGTGCCAGTAGCGATACTAGCGTTGAGCAGTTCTTC. Its protein product is CASSDTSVEQFF.

The chain carries TRBV5-1 and TRBJ2-1, with D possibly matching TRBD2 (6 bases). The CDR3 has 17 amino acids. Germline values: CDR1 SGHRS, CDR2 YFSETQ. Trimming removed 0 bases at V and 2 bases at J, with 15 bases between. CDR3 in amino acids: CASSLEVAVLTYNEQFF. CDR3 sequence (DNA): TGCGCCAGCAGCTTGGAAGTAGCGGTGCTAACCTACAATGAGCAGTTCTTC.

This rearrangement joins TRBV28 to TRBJ1-2; 9 bases agree with TRBD1. The CDR3 loop spans 13 amino acids. The V gene end was trimmed by 10 bases and the J gene end by 3 bases; junction bases not matched to a gene: 6. CDR1 and CDR2 (germline): MDHEN, SYDVKM. This CDR3 is CATRRDRDYGYTF. Here the CDR3 DNA reads TGTGCCACCCGGCGGGACAGGGACTATGGCTACACCTTC.

The V gene is TRBV7-2, the J gene TRBJ2-5, with D perhaps matching TRBD1 (6 bases). This CDR3 is built from 15 residues. Trimming took 1 base from V and 4 from J, leaving 13 bases between them. Per germline, CDR1 SGHTA and CDR2 FQGNSA. The CDR3 coding sequence is TGTGCCAGCAGCTTAGTCACAGGGTCTGTAGAGACCCAGTACTTC. Its translation is CASSLVTGSVETQYF.

CDR3 sequence: CASSLGQGVTDTQYF. The CDR3 DNA follows: TGTGCCAGCAGCTTAGGACAGGGGGTGACAGATACGCAGTATTTT. This chain uses TRBV5-8 with TRBJ2-3, with TRBD1 identical over 10 bases. This CDR3 spans 15 amino acids. Germline V CDR1 and CDR2: SGHTS, YDEGEE. Trimming cost V 2 bases and J 3 bases; bases outside gene matches: 3. The whole variable domain, remainder taken from reference TRBV5-8 and TRBJ2-3, is EAGVTQSPTHLIKTRGQQATLRCSPISGHTSVYWYQQALGLGLQFLLWYDEGEERNRGNFPPRFSGRQFPNYSSELNVNALELEDSALYLCASSLGQGVTDTQYFGPGTRLTVL.

The chain carries TRBV18 and TRBJ2-5; D possibly corresponds to TRBD2 (6 bases). Germline V lookup: CDR1 KGHSH, CDR2 LQKENI. Trimming pared 3 bases from V and 4 bases from J, leaving 9 bases between. The CDR3 length is 13 residues. CDR3 in DNA: TGTGCCAGCTCACCGGGAGGAGGAGAGACCCAGTACTTC. Its protein product is CASSPGGGETQYF.

The DNA of the CDR3 is TGTGCCAGCAGTGAATGGCCTGACGTCCTGACTTTC. Its protein is CASSEWPDVLTF. The chain couples TRBV25-1 to TRBJ2-6; D remains unclear. The CDR3 has 12 amino acids. CDR1 is MGHDK and CDR2 is SYGVNS in the germline V gene. The ends were cut back, 1 base at V and 11 bases at J, with 6 bases in the middle.

J is TRBJ1-3 and V is TRBV7-2, with 7 bases matching TRBD1. With V trimmed by 3 bases and J by 4 bases, 9 bases remained unmatched. Looked up from germline, CDR1 is SGHTA and CDR2 is FQGNSA. CDR3 size: 16 residues. The CDR3 DNA reads TGTGCCAGCAGCTTGCAGGGTACCAGGGGGGGAAACACCATATATTTT. This codes for CASSLQGTRGGNTIYF.

As for this clone: The sample has other DNA sequences that encode this CDR3 too. The J gene is TRBJ1-3, the V gene TRBV30; 8 bases agree with TRBD1. In germline, CDR1 is GTSNPN, CDR2 SVGIG (reference sequence). V dropped 3 bases and J dropped 2; count of bases not matched to a gene: 0. This CDR3 has 13 residues. CDR3 sequence: CAWSRGPGNTIYF. The DNA of the CDR3 is TGTGCCTGGAGCAGGGGGCCTGGAAACACCATATATTTT.

The J gene is TRBJ2-3, the V gene TRBV30; 15 nucleotides agree with TRBD2. Germline lookup yields CDR1 GTSNPN and CDR2 SVGIG (reference sequence). After removal of 0 bases from V and 4 bases from J, the junction contained 8 bases not matched to a gene. This CDR3 spans 18 amino acids. The CDR3 is CAWSVARTSGGASDTQYF. CDR3 DNA sequence: TGTGCCTGGAGTGTTGCTCGGACTAGCGGGGGGGCCTCAGATACGCAGTATTTT.

The chain joins TRBV11-2 to TRBJ2-5; perhaps TRBD2 as D (5 bases). The V gene lost 1 base and the J gene lost 5 bases, with 11 bases spanning the gap. Germline V gene data show CDR1 as SGHAT and CDR2 as FQNNGV. The CDR3 extends over 14 amino acids. CDR3 coding DNA: TGTGCCAGCAGCTTAGCCGAAACGGGGGAGACCCAGTACTTC. The encoded protein is CASSLAETGETQYF. The full variable domain, rest sourced from reference TRBV11-2 and TRBJ2-5, is EAGVAQSPRYKIIEKRQSVAFWCNPISGHATLYWYQQILGQGPKLLIQFQNNGVVDDSQLPKDRFSAERLKGVDSTLKIQPAKLEDSAVYLCASSLAETGETQYFGPGTRLLVL.

The gene calls are TRBV28 and TRBJ2-7; tentative D call: TRBD2 (6 bases). V was shortened by 3 bases and J by 1 base, with 10 bases between the two germline ends. This CDR3 contains 14 residues. The germline CDR1 and CDR2 sequences are MDHEN and SYDVKM. The CDR3 DNA is TGTGCCAGCAGTTTCGTTGCGGGATCCTACGAGCAGTACTTC. Its translation is CASSFVAGSYEQYF.